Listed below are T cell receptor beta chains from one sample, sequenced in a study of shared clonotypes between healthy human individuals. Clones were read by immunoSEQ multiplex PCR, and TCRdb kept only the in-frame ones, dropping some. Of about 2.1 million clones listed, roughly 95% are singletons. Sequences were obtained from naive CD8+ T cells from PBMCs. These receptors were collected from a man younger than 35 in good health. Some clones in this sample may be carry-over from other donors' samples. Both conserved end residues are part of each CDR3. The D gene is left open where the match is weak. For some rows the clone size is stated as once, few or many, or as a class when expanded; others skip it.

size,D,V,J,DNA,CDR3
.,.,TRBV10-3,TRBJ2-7,TGTGCCATCAGAGAGGATGCAGGACTCGGGCCCGAGCAGTACTTC,CAIREDAGLGPEQYF
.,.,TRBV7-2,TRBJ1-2,TGTGCCAGCAGCTCCGGGTTTTCAGTTTATGGCTACACCTTC,CASSSGFSVYGYTF
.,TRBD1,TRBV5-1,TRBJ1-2,TGCGCCAGCAGCGTGGACAGGGTCGGCTATGGCTACACCTTC,CASSVDRVGYGYTF
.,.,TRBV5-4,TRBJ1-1,TGTGCCAGCACACAAGCGGTGGGCGGTCCGGACACTGAAGCTTTCTTT,CASTQAVGGPDTEAFF
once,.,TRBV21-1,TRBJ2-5,TGTGCCAGCAGCAAAGCGCTATCACGACTACTCCAAGAGACCCAGTACTTC,CASSKALSRLLQETQYF
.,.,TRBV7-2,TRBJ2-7,TGTGCCAGCACCCCCTCAAGCTCCTACGAGCAGTACTTC,CASTPSSSYEQYF
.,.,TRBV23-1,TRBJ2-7,TGCGCCAGCAGTTCCAGCTCCTACGAGCAGTACTTC,CASSSSSYEQYF
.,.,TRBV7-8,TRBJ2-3,TGTGCCAGCAGCTTAATTCTAGGGGTAGGGGCCACAGATACGCAGTATTTT,CASSLILGVGATDTQYF
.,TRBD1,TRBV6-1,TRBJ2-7,TGTGCCAGCATTTTCGGGACAGGGGGCTTTCAGCAGTACTTC,CASIFGTGGFQQYF
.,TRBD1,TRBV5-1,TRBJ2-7,TGCGCCAGCAGCCACGAGGACAGGGGGACTCTGGGGCAGTACTTC,CASSHEDRGTLGQYF
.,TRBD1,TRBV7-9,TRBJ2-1,TGTGCCAGCAGCCCCGACAGGGATAGTGAGCAGTTCTTC,CASSPDRDSEQFF
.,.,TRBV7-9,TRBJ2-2,TGTGCCAGCACAAGCGCAAACACCGGGGAGCTGTTTTTT,CASTSANTGELFF
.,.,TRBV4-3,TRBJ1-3,TGCGCCAGCAGCCAAGTCGGGCCCGGGCTAGGCCTGGGTAAGGGGAACACCATATATTTT,CASSQVGPGLGLGKGNTIYF
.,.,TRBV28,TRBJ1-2,TGTGCCAGCAGTCCTCCGGACAGCTATGGCTACACCTTC,CASSPPDSYGYTF
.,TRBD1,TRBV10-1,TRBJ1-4,TGCGCCAGCAGTCGTTACGGGACAGGATGGGAAAAACTGTTTTTT,CASSRYGTGWEKLFF
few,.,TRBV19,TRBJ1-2,TGTGCCAGTAGCTTCGGGCCCCCCTGGGGCTACACCTTC,CASSFGPPWGYTF
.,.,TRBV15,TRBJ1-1,TGTGCCACCAGCTTACTCTCACAGGGTTCTGAAGCTTTCTTT,CATSLLSQGSEAFF
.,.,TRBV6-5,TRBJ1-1,TGTGCCAGCAGTTACTCTGGGGGATACACTGAAGCTTTCTTT,CASSYSGGYTEAFF
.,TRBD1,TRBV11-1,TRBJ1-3,TGTGCCAGCAGCCCCCACGGAGGGGGCGGAAACACCATATATTTT,CASSPHGGGGNTIYF
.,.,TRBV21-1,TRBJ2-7,TGTGCCAGCACCCCGGGGGGGCAGGGGGACTACGAGCAGTACTTC,CASTPGGQGDYEQYF
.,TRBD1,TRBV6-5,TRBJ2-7,TGTGCCAGCAGGCCGGGACAGCGAACCTACGAGCAGTACTTC,CASRPGQRTYEQYF
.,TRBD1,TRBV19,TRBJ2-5,TGTGCCAGTAGTACGGGACAGGGTCCCCAAGAGACCCAGTACTTC,CASSTGQGPQETQYF
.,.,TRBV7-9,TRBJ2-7,TGTGCCAGCAGCTTAGGAGGGAGTCTGGACGAGCAGTACTTC,CASSLGGSLDEQYF
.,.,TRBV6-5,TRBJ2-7,TGTGCCAGCAGTTACTCGGACAATCCCTACGAGCAGTACTTC,CASSYSDNPYEQYF
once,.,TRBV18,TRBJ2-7,TGTGCCAGCTCACAGGGCCGGTCGACCAACCCCTACGAGCAGTACTTC,CASSQGRSTNPYEQYF
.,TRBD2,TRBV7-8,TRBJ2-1,TGTGCCAGCAGCCGCAGCGGGAGCGGCAATGAGCAGTTCTTC,CASSRSGSGNEQFF
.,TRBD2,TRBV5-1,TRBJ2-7,TGCGCCAGCAGCTTTCACGGGCGGGAGGGCTCATACGAGCAGTACTTC,CASSFHGREGSYEQYF
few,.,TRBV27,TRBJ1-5,TGTGCCAGCAGTCTCGGTATCAATCAGCCCCAGCATTTT,CASSLGINQPQHF
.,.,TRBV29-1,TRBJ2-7,TGCAGCGTTTGTCCCCACTCTGGGTCCTACGAGCAGTACTTC,CSVCPHSGSYEQYF
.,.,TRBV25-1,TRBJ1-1,TGTGCCAGCACCCGAGGGCCTGAAGCTTTCTTT,CASTRGPEAFF